Each of the 29 T cell receptor beta chains below was sequenced from the same sample in a study of shared clonotypes between healthy human individuals. The assay was immunoSEQ multiplex PCR, and TCRdb's table has in-frame clones only and misses some. The sample yields about 1.1 million clones, approximately 80% seen once. Sequenced sample: memory CD4+ T cells from PBMCs. As for subset: CD45RA-negative fraction. Receptors originate from a man aged 18 to 30 in good health. Some clones in this sample may be carry-over from other donors' samples.

This rearrangement joins TRBV5-1 to TRBJ2-3, with 10 bases lining up with TRBD2. The germline CDR1 and CDR2 sequences are SGHRS and YFSETQ. The CDR3 contains 16 residues. V was pared by 4 bases and J by 4 bases, with 9 bases of the junction left unmatched. DNA of the CDR3: TGCGCCAGCAGCCTACTAGCGGGAAGAGGGTCAGATACGCAGTATTTT. Encoded protein: CASSLLAGRGSDTQYF.

This clone was seen a handful of times. This chain links TRBV5-1 with TRBJ2-6, with TRBD1 matching over 10 bases. The V gene's germline CDR1 is SGHRS and CDR2 YFSETQ. The CDR3 runs to 19 residues. Unmatched junction bases numbered 10, after V lost 4 bases and J lost 0 bases. The CDR3 protein is CASSITGTGAYSGANVLTF. In DNA, the CDR3 is TGCGCCAGCAGCATAACCGGGACAGGGGCCTACTCTGGGGCCAACGTCCTGACTTTC.

The CDR3 is CASSDAGYYGYTF. Written as DNA, the CDR3 is TGTGCCAGCAGTGATGCAGGCTACTATGGCTACACCTTC. J is TRBJ1-2 and V is TRBV2; D not certain. V lost 3 bases and J 3 bases, leaving 8 bases between the germline ends. CDR3 length: 13 amino acids. Germline lookup yields CDR1 SNHLY and CDR2 FYNNEI. Full variable domain (missing parts from reference TRBV2 and TRBJ1-2): EPEVTQTPSHQVTQMGQEVILRCVPISNHLYFYWYRQILGQKVEFLVSFYNNEISEKSEIFDDQFSVERPDGSNFTLKIRSTKLEDSAMYFCASSDAGYYGYTFGSGTRLTVV.

This clone appeared once. This chain uses TRBV11-3 with TRBJ2-2; TRBD1 is a possible D gene (6 bases). The germline V gene encodes CDR1 SGHNT and CDR2 YENEEA. The CDR3 extends over 16 amino acids. V lost 4 bases and J lost 4, with 16 bases in between. Here the CDR3 DNA reads TGTGCCAGCAGCTCACAGGGAAAAGGGGGCACCGGGGAGCTGTTTTTT. Encoded protein: CASSSQGKGGTGELFF.

V is TRBV7-9 and J is TRBJ2-5; D unresolved. Trimming took off 5 bases at V and 7 bases at J, with 17 bases between the two ends. Looked up from germline, CDR1 is SEHNR and CDR2 is FQNEAQ (reference sequence). The CDR3 sequence is 14 residues long. DNA for the CDR3: TGTGCCAGCAGCCCCCCGTCATTGCCCGGGACCCAGTACTTC. It specifies CASSPPSLPGTQYF. The complete variable domain, with remaining parts taken from reference TRBV7-9 and TRBJ2-5, reads DTGVSQNPRHKITKRGQNVTFRCDPISEHNRLYWYRQTLGQGPEFLTYFQNEAQLEKSRLLSDRFSAERPKGSFSTLEIQRTEQGDSAMYLCASSPPSLPGTQYFGPGTRLLVL.

The chain joins TRBV5-1 to TRBJ1-1, with D unclear. Trimming left V 0 bases short and J 6 bases short, with 15 bases between. The CDR3 length is 15 residues. Per the germline V gene, CDR1 is SGHRS and CDR2 is YFSETQ. The CDR3 bases are TGCGCCAGCAGCTTGGCATCCCTCGTCTTAGCTGAAGCTTTCTTT. Its translation is CASSLASLVLAEAFF.

The chain's CDR3 is CASSSGGRLYEQYF. The CDR3 bases are TGTGCCAGCAGTTCAGGGGGCCGGCTCTACGAGCAGTACTTC. V usage is TRBV28 and J usage is TRBJ2-7; TRBD1 agrees at 8 bases. V shed 4 bases and J 3 bases; nucleotides not matched to a gene: 5. CDR1 MDHEN and CDR2 SYDVKM come from the germline V gene. CDR3 length: 14 amino acids.

The rearrangement joins TRBV7-9 to TRBJ2-1; a weak D match, TRBD2 (6 bases). CDR1 is SEHNR, CDR2 FQNEAQ, per germline (reference sequence). Trimming stripped 1 base from V and 12 bases from J, with 16 bases between. This CDR3 region has 14 residues. CDR3 loop: CASSLGLVSIGQFF. The CDR3 DNA is TGTGCCAGCAGCTTAGGACTAGTGAGTATCGGGCAGTTCTTC.

The J gene is TRBJ2-7, the V gene TRBV28; TRBD1 agrees at 8 bases. V gave up 3 bases and J gave up 6 bases; unmatched junction bases: 10. The germline CDR1 and CDR2 sequences are MDHEN and SYDVKM. The CDR3 extends over 15 amino acids. The CDR3 is CASSFARQGPPEQYF. As DNA, the CDR3 is TGTGCCAGCAGTTTTGCGAGACAGGGGCCCCCCGAGCAGTACTTC.

This chain connects TRBV7-2 to TRBJ1-4, with 8 bases matching TRBD1. With 5 bases clipped from V and 8 bases from J, the junction kept 7 bases outside the gene matches. The CDR3 covers 14 residues. The germline gives CDR1 SGHTA, CDR2 FQGNSA. The CDR3 loop reads CASSPDRGGEKLFF. CDR3 DNA: TGTGCCAGCAGCCCCGACAGGGGTGGGGAAAAACTGTTTTTT.

The genes are TRBV28 and TRBJ2-1; 9 positions match TRBD1. The CDR3 length is 14 residues. CDR1 and CDR2 from the germline V gene are MDHEN and SYDVKM. V lost 4 bases and J lost 10; bases outside the gene matches: 8. CDR3 sequence (DNA): TGTGCCAGCAGTTCCGGGACAGGGCCGAGCGAGCAGTTCTTC. It specifies CASSSGTGPSEQFF. Variable domain in full (rest from reference TRBV28 and TRBJ2-1): DVKVTQSSRYLVKRTGEKVFLECVQDMDHENMFWYRQDPGLGLRLIYFSYDVKMKEKGDIPEGYSVSREKKERFSLILESASTNQTSMYLCASSSGTGPSEQFFGPGTRLTVL.

This chain uses TRBV6-1 with TRBJ2-1; D is perhaps TRBD2 (5 bases). Trimming pared 3 bases from V and 0 bases from J, leaving 15 bases between. The CDR3 sequence is 17 residues long. Germline V gene lookup returns CDR1 MNHNS and CDR2 SASEGT. The CDR3 region has the DNA TGTGCCAGCAGTGAGTTTGGCGGGTCAAGCTCCTACAATGAGCAGTTCTTC. The encoded protein is CASSEFGGSSSYNEQFF.

This clone came up once. This rearrangement joins TRBV11-2 to TRBJ1-1; D is possibly TRBD1 (6 bases). The germline CDR1 and CDR2 sequences are SGHAT and FQNNGV. Trimming took off 5 bases at V and 6 bases at J, with 13 bases between the two ends. The CDR3 is 13 amino acids. The CDR3 nucleotides read TGTGCCAGCAGCAAACAGGGCGCCCCTGAAGCTTTCTTT. Translated: CASSKQGAPEAFF.

This chain uses TRBV7-6 with TRBJ2-2; D assignment may be TRBD1 or TRBD2 (5 bases each). This CDR3 is 16 amino acids long. The germline gives CDR1 SGHVS, CDR2 FNYEAQ. V dropped 4 bases and J dropped 6 bases, with 18 bases sitting between them. Here the CDR3 reads CASSSGEFWGPGELFF. CDR3 sequence (DNA): TGTGCCAGCAGCTCGGGTGAATTTTGGGGACCCGGGGAGCTGTTTTTT.

The V gene is TRBV28, the J gene TRBJ1-5; D ambiguous. This CDR3 spans 12 amino acids. The germline CDR1 and CDR2 sequences are MDHEN and SYDVKM. V was pared by 5 bases and J by 10 bases, with 12 bases between. DNA for the CDR3: TGTGCCAGCAGTCCCTACTCGAGTCCCCAGCATTTT. Translation gives CASSPYSSPQHF.

This chain links TRBV6-6 with TRBJ2-7; 9 nucleotides align to TRBD1. The length of the CDR3 is 14 residues. V shed 6 bases, J shed 5 bases, and the junction held 8 bases outside the gene matches. Germline CDR1 MNHNY, CDR2 SVGAGI (reference sequence). The DNA for the CDR3 is TGTGCCAGCAGGAAGGGACAGGGTCAACACGAGCAGTACTTC. Translating gives CASRKGQGQHEQYF.

As concerns this clone: The junction does not match germline at one end; this may be a read error. J is TRBJ2-2 and V is TRBV2; 15 positions agree with TRBD2. Germline CDR1 and CDR2: SNHLY and FYNNEI. The length of the CDR3 is 16 residues. CDR3: CASREGLAGGTGELFF. CDR3 coding DNA: TGTGCCAGCAGAGAAGGACTAGCGGGAGGGACCGGGGAGCTGTTTTTT.

The CDR3 sequence is CASSVPFHEQFF. The CDR3 DNA reads as TGTGCCAGCAGCGTCCCCTTTCACGAGCAGTTCTTC. The rearrangement joins TRBV7-9 to TRBJ2-1; no firm D call. In germline, CDR1 is SEHNR, CDR2 FQNEAQ (reference sequence). Trimming cost V 5 bases and J 10 bases, with 12 bases left between them. The CDR3 spans 12 residues.

As for this clone: With a much larger clone just one base away, this may be a read error. Other nucleotide sequences in the sample specify the same CDR3. The chain carries TRBV7-9 and TRBJ2-7, with D possibly TRBD1 on 6 matching bases. CDR3 size: 13 residues. Deletions cut 0 bases from V and 3 bases from J, with 6 bases between. CDR1 is SEHNR, CDR2 FQNEAQ, per germline (reference sequence). The CDR3 region is CASSLAGGYEQYF. The CDR3 bases are TGTGCCAGCAGCTTAGCAGGGGGCTACGAGCAGTACTTC.

The rearrangement links TRBV5-1 to TRBJ2-2; D is unresolved. The CDR3 sequence is 15 residues long. Trimming shortened V by 2 bases and J by 1 base, and 9 bases separated the two germline ends. Germline V lookup: CDR1 SGHRS, CDR2 YFSETQ. CDR3 nucleotide sequence: TGCGCCAGCAGCTTCGAGCCAGAGAACACCGGGGAGCTGTTTTTT. This codes for CASSFEPENTGELFF.

The V and J genes are TRBV6-1 and TRBJ2-7, with D possibly called TRBD1 or TRBD2 (5 bases each). Germline loops: CDR1 MNHNS, CDR2 SASEGT. Trimming stripped 4 bases from V and 3 bases from J, with 13 bases between. This CDR3 region has 14 residues. Here the CDR3 reads CASSVRSGGYEQYF. For the CDR3, the DNA is TGTGCCAGCAGTGTCCGGAGTGGGGGCTACGAGCAGTACTTC.

The chain combines TRBV5-1 with TRBJ2-2; 8 bases match TRBD1. Trimming removed 1 base from V and 5 bases from J; junction bases left unmatched: 10. The germline gives CDR1 SGHRS, CDR2 YFSETQ. This CDR3 spans 17 amino acids. For the CDR3, the DNA is TGCGCCAGCAGCTTGCAGGGGGCGGGAACTGATACCGGGGAGCTGTTTTTT. Its translation is CASSLQGAGTDTGELFF.

In regard to this clone: A far larger clone differs by one base, so this is likely a read error. This chain links TRBV14 with TRBJ2-7; 7 positions match TRBD1. The V segment lost 4 bases and the J segment 3 bases; nucleotides outside the gene matches: 3. The CDR3 covers 13 residues. Germline V gives CDR1 SGHDN, CDR2 FVKESK. CDR3 DNA: TGTGCCAGCAGCCGGGACAGCCACTACGAGCAGTACTTC. As protein: CASSRDSHYEQYF.

This clone appeared a single time. The chain links TRBV7-9 to TRBJ1-2, with 10 bases identical to TRBD1. CDR3 length: 16 residues. CDR1 is SEHNR and CDR2 is FQNEAQ in the germline V gene (reference sequence). Trimming removed 4 bases from V and 4 bases from J; junction bases left unmatched: 9. The chain's CDR3 is CASSWAGDRGGYGYTF. The CDR3 coding sequence is TGTGCCAGCAGCTGGGCAGGGGACAGGGGAGGCTATGGCTACACCTTC.

V and J are TRBV4-2 and TRBJ2-5, with 9 positions matching TRBD1. In germline, CDR1 is LGHNA, CDR2 YNFKEQ. V shed 3 bases and J 5 bases; nucleotides not matched to a gene: 13. The CDR3 runs to 17 residues. CDR3 amino acids: CASSQETGGGMGETQYF. CDR3 sequence (DNA): TGTGCCAGCAGCCAGGAAACAGGGGGCGGGATGGGTGAGACCCAGTACTTC.

The rearrangement links TRBV6-5 to TRBJ1-6; the D gene is possibly TRBD1 (6 bases). The V end lost 6 bases, the J end lost 7 bases, and 13 bases lay between the germline ends. The CDR3 totals 14 residues. Germline loops: CDR1 MNHEY, CDR2 SVGAGI. Here the CDR3 DNA reads TGTGCCAGCAGGTCAGGGGCCCGAAATTCACCCCTCCACTTT. It yields the protein CASRSGARNSPLHF.

The J gene is TRBJ2-5, the V gene TRBV14, with D hard to call. The CDR3 extends over 14 amino acids. The V and J ends lost 0 bases and 7 bases respectively, with 12 bases between them. Germline loops: CDR1 SGHDN, CDR2 FVKESK. The CDR3 spells CASSQEKGPWTQYF. The CDR3 DNA reads as TGTGCCAGCAGCCAAGAAAAAGGCCCCTGGACCCAGTACTTC.

The chain joins TRBV7-6 to TRBJ2-3; TRBD2 might be the D (6 bases). Per the germline V gene, CDR1 is SGHVS and CDR2 is FNYEAQ. The V end lost 2 bases, the J end lost 4 bases, and 16 bases lay between the germline ends. The CDR3 length is 16 residues. CDR3 sequence: CASSLFGGTVADTQYF. The CDR3, as DNA: TGTGCCAGCAGCTTATTTGGCGGGACGGTAGCAGATACGCAGTATTTT.

This clone was seen once. The rearrangement joins TRBV5-6 to TRBJ1-2; 10 bases align to TRBD1. Germline values: CDR1 SGHDT, CDR2 YYEEEE. Trimming at V came to 4 bases and at J to 2 bases, leaving 5 bases not matched to a gene. The CDR3 loop spans 15 amino acids. The DNA for the CDR3 is TGTGCCAGCAGCAGGACAGGGGGTTACAACTATGGCTACACCTTC. Amino acid sequence: CASSRTGGYNYGYTF.